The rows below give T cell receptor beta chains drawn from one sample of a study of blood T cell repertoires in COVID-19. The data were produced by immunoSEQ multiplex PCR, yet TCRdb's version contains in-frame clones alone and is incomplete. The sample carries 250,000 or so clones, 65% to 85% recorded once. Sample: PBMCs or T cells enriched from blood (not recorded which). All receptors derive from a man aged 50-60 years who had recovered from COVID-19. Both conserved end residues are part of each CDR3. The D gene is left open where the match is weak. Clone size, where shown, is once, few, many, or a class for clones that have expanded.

TGTGCCAGCAGCCATAGGGGGTACGAGCAGTACTTC,CASSHRGYEQYF,-,TRBV7-2,-,TRBJ2-7
TGCGCCAGCAGCTTGACCGGGGGGAGCAATCAGCCCCAGCATTTT,CASSLTGGSNQPQHF,once,TRBV5-1,-,TRBJ1-5
TGTGCCAGCAGCTTGGATGTGGGAGAAGTAGGTAACTATGGCTACACCTTC,CASSLDVGEVGNYGYTF,-,TRBV5-4,-,TRBJ1-2
TGTGCCAGCAGTTACGTGGGGGTAACAGGGCATTCACCCCTCCACTTT,CASSYVGVTGHSPLHF,-,TRBV6-5,-,TRBJ1-6
TGTGCCAGCAGTTACTCCGGACAGGGCTACGAGCAGTACTTC,CASSYSGQGYEQYF,-,TRBV6-2/TRBV6-3,TRBD1,TRBJ2-7
TGTGCCAGCTCACCCCAGACACCAACCTCTGGAAACACCATATATTTT,CASSPQTPTSGNTIYF,-,TRBV18,-,TRBJ1-3
TGTGCCAGCAGCGGGACTAGCGGGAGATACGAGCAGTACTTC,CASSGTSGRYEQYF,once,TRBV5-5,TRBD2,TRBJ2-7
TGCAGCGTTGGGCCAAGCTCTGGGGCCAACGTCCTGACTTTC,CSVGPSSGANVLTF,-,TRBV29-1,-,TRBJ2-6
TGTGCCAGTAGTATAGAATCACTCTCCGGGGCCAACGTCCTGACTTTC,CASSIESLSGANVLTF,-,TRBV19,-,TRBJ2-6
TGCGCCAGCAGCGCCAGGGAGGGTGGCTATGGCTACACCTTC,CASSAREGGYGYTF,-,TRBV5-1,-,TRBJ1-2
TGTGCCAGCAGCTTGGGACTAGCGGGAACGAACACCGGGGAGCTGTTTTTT,CASSLGLAGTNTGELFF,-,TRBV5-4,TRBD2,TRBJ2-2
TGTGCCAGCTCACCACCGGGGGACAGGGGCCCTCGGGGCACTGAAGCTTTCTTT,CASSPPGDRGPRGTEAFF,-,TRBV18,TRBD1,TRBJ1-1
TGTGCCATCAGTGACCGATGGACTAGCGGGGGGGCAGGTGAGCAGTTCTTC,CAISDRWTSGGAGEQFF,-,TRBV10-3,TRBD2,TRBJ2-1
TGTGCCAGCAGTTTTGGGGGGGCCAAAAACATTCAGTACTTC,CASSFGGAKNIQYF,few,TRBV27,-,TRBJ2-4
TGTGCCAGCAGTTTGCTAGCGGGACGAAGAAACGAGCAGTACTTC,CASSLLAGRRNEQYF,few,TRBV28,TRBD2,TRBJ2-7
TGTGCCAGCAGTTTACTCAACCTAGCGGGACGCACCGGGGAGCTGTTTTTT,CASSLLNLAGRTGELFF,-,TRBV28,TRBD2,TRBJ2-2
TGTGCCAGCAGGATCGGACAGGGCGCGGGCACCGGGGAGCTGTTTTTT,CASRIGQGAGTGELFF,-,TRBV28,TRBD1,TRBJ2-2
TGTGCCAGCAGCTTAGGGACCCGGGGGAGCTCCTACGAGCAGTACTTC,CASSLGTRGSSYEQYF,few,TRBV11-3,-,TRBJ2-7
TGTGCCAGCAGTCGGCGACAGGGTCACCCAGATACGCAGTATTTT,CASSRRQGHPDTQYF,-,TRBV6-2/TRBV6-3,TRBD1,TRBJ2-3
TGTGCCATCAGTGAGGCAGGGTCAAGGAACACTGAAGCTTTCTTT,CAISEAGSRNTEAFF,-,TRBV10-3,-,TRBJ1-1
TGTGCCAGCAGCCAAGCGGAGGGGATCCACAATGAGCAGTTCTTC,CASSQAEGIHNEQFF,-,TRBV9,-,TRBJ2-1
TGTGCCAGCATCCGGTACCAGGGTTCTGAAAAACTGTTTTTT,CASIRYQGSEKLFF,-,TRBV5-8,-,TRBJ1-4
TGTGCCAGCAGCTTGGGACGACAGAAGAACACCGGGGAGCTGTTTTTT,CASSLGRQKNTGELFF,-,TRBV5-4,-,TRBJ2-2
TGTGCCAGCAGCGCGACCCCTGGAGCCTATCAGCCCCAGCATTTT,CASSATPGAYQPQHF,-,TRBV9,-,TRBJ1-5
TGCGCCAGCACCTCAGGGACAGGGGACTGTCCCGGGGAGCTGTTTTTT,CASTSGTGDCPGELFF,-,TRBV23-1,TRBD1,TRBJ2-2
TGTGCCAGCAGCTCAGACCGTGAGACTAGCGAAGAGCAGTACTTC,CASSSDRETSEEQYF,-,TRBV7-6,TRBD2,TRBJ2-7
TGTGCCAGCAGCGCCACAGGGGTCAACAATGAGCAGTTCTTC,CASSATGVNNEQFF,-,TRBV11-3,TRBD1,TRBJ2-1
TGTGCCTCCCGCGGGGGGACCGCCTATGGCTACACCTTC,CASRGGTAYGYTF,-,TRBV6-5,-,TRBJ1-2
TGTGCCAGCCGAGCCCTAGGGCAGGGAAACTACGAGCAGTACTTC,CASRALGQGNYEQYF,-,TRBV7-2,-,TRBJ2-7
TGTGCCAGCAGCGTAGAGGGGGACTATGGCTACACCTTC,CASSVEGDYGYTF,-,TRBV9,-,TRBJ1-2
TGTGCCACCAGTGATCAGAGGACAGGGGACGAGCAGTACTTC,CATSDQRTGDEQYF,-,TRBV24-1,TRBD1,TRBJ2-7
TGTGCCGGCTCCTCTAGCGGGAACACCGGGGAGCTGTTTTTT,CAGSSSGNTGELFF,few,TRBV7-9,TRBD2,TRBJ2-2
TGTGCCAGCAGTTTTCCCCGCGGGTTGGGCTATGGCTACACCTTC,CASSFPRGLGYGYTF,-,TRBV28,-,TRBJ1-2
TGCCCCCGCCGCGGGGGGGGACTAGCGGCCCCATGGGAGGAGACCCAGTACTTC,CPRRGGGLAAPWEETQYF,-,TRBV5-1,TRBD2,TRBJ2-5
TGTGCCAGCAGTTGGAAAGGGAGGGCCGAGCAGTACTTC,CASSWKGRAEQYF,few,TRBV27,TRBD2,TRBJ2-7
TGTGCCAGCATTGACTCCGGCTCTGGAAACACCATATATTTT,CASIDSGSGNTIYF,-,TRBV6-5,-,TRBJ1-3
TGCGCCAGCAGTGAGCTACAGGGGCCCTATGGCTACACCTTC,CASSELQGPYGYTF,-,TRBV10-1,TRBD1,TRBJ1-2